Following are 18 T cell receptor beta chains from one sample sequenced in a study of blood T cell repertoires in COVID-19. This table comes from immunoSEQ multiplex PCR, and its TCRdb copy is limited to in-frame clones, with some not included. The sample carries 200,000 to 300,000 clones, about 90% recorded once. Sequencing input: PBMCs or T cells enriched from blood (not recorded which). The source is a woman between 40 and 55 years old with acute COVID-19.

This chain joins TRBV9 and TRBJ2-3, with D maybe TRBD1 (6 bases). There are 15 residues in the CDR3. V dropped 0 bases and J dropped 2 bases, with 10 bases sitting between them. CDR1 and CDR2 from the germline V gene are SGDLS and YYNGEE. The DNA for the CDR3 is TGTGCCAGCAGCGTAGAGGGGGACCCCACAGATACGCAGTATTTT. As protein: CASSVEGDPTDTQYF.

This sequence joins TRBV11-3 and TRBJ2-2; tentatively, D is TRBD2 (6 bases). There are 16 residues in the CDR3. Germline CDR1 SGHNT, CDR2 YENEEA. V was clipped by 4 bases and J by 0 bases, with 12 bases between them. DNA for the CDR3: TGTGCCAGCAGCTACCATCCTAGCGCGAACACCGGGGAGCTGTTTTTT. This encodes CASSYHPSANTGELFF.

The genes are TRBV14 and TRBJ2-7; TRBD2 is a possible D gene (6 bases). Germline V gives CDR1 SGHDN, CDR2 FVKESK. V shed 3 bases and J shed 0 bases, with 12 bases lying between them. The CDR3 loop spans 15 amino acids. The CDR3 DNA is TGTGCCAGCAGCCACTGGAGGGCCACCTCCTACGAGCAGTACTTC. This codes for CASSHWRATSYEQYF. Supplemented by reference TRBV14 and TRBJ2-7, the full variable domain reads EAGVTQFPSHSVIEKGQTVTLRCDPISGHDNLYWYRRVMGKEIKFLLHFVKESKQDESGMPNNRFLAERTGGTYSTLKVQPAELEDSGVYFCASSHWRATSYEQYFGPGTRLTVT.

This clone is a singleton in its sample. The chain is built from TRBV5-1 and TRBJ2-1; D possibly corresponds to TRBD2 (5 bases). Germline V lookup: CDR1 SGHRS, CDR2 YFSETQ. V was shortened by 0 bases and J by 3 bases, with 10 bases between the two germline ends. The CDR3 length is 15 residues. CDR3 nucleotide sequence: TGCGCCAGCAGCTTGGATGCGGGCGGCTACAATGAGCAGTTCTTC. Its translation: CASSLDAGGYNEQFF.

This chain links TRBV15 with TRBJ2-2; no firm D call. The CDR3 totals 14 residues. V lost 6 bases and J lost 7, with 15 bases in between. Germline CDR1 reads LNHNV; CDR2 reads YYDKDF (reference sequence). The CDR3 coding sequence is TGTGCCACCAGGATAGGTCGGAGTATCGGGGAGCTGTTTTTT. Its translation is CATRIGRSIGELFF.

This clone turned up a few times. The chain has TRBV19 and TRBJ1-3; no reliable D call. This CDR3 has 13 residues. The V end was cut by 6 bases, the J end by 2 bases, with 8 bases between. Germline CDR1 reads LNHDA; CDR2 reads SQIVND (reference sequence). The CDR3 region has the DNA TGTGCCAGTAGCGCCGGGGCTGGAAACACCATATATTTT. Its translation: CASSAGAGNTIYF.

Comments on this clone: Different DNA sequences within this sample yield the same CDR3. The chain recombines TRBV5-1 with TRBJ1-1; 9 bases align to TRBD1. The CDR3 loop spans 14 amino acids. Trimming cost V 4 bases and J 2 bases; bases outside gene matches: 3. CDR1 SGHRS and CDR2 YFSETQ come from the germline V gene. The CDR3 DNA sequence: TGCGCCAGCAGCAGGGGACAGGGTAACACTGAAGCTTTCTTT. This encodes CASSRGQGNTEAFF.

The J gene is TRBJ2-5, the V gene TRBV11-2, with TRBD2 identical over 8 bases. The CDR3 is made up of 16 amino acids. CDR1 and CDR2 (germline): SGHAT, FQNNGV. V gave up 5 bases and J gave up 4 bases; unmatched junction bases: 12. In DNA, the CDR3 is TGTGCCAGCAGCCCCCCCCGCGGGGGGCCTTCAGAGACCCAGTACTTC. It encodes CASSPPRGGPSETQYF.

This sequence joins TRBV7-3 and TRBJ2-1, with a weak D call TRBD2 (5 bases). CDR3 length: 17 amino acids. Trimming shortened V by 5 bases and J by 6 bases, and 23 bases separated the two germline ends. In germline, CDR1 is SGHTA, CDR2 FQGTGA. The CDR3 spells CASSPSSSAEPSNEQFF. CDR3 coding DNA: TGTGCCAGCAGCCCCTCTAGCTCTGCGGAGCCCTCCAATGAGCAGTTCTTC.

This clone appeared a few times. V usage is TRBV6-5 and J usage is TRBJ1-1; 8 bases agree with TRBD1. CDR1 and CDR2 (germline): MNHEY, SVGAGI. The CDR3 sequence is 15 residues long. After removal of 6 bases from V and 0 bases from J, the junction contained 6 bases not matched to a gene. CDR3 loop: CASRNRGFLNTEAFF. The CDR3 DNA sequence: TGTGCCAGCAGAAACAGGGGGTTTTTGAACACTGAAGCTTTCTTT.

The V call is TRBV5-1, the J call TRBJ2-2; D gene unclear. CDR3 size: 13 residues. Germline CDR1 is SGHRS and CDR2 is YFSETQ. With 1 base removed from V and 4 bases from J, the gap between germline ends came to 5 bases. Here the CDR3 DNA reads TGCGCCAGCAGCTTGCTAGGCACCGGGGAGCTGTTTTTT. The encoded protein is CASSLLGTGELFF.

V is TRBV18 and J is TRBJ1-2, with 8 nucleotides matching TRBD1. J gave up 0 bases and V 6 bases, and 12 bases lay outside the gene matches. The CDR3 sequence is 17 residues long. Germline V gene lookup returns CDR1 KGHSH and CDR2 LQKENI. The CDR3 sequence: CASSETDRDIPNYGYTF. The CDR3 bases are TGTGCCAGCTCGGAAACGGACAGGGATATTCCTAACTATGGCTACACCTTC. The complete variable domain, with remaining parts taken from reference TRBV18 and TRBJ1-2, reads NAGVMQNPRHLVRRRGQEARLRCSPMKGHSHVYWYRQLPEEGLKFMVYLQKENIIDESGMPKERFSAEFPKEGPSILRIQQVVRGDSAAYFCASSETDRDIPNYGYTFGSGTRLTVV.

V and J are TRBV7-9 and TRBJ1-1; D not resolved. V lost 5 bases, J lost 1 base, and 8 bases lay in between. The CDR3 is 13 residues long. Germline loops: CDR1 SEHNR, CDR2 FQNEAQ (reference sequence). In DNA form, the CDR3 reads TGTGCCAGCAGCCGACACGAGAACACTGAAGCTTTCTTT. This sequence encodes CASSRHENTEAFF.

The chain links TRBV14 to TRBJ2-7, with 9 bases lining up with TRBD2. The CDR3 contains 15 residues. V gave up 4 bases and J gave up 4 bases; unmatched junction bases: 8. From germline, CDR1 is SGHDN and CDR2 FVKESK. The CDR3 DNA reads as TGTGCCAGCAGCCTCCGGGAAGCGGGAGGATACGAGCAGTACTTC. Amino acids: CASSLREAGGYEQYF.

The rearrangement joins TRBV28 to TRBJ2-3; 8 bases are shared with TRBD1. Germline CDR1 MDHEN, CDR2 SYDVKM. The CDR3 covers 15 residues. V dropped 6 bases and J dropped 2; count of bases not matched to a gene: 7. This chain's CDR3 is CASRPGTGATDTQYF. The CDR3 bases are TGTGCCAGCAGACCTGGGACAGGAGCCACAGATACGCAGTATTTT.

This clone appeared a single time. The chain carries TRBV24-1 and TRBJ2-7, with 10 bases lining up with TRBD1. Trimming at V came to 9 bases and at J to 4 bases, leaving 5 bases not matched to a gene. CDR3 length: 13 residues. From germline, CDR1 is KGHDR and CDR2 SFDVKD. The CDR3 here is CATGDRGKYEQYF. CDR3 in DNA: TGTGCCACCGGGGACAGGGGAAAGTACGAGCAGTACTTC.

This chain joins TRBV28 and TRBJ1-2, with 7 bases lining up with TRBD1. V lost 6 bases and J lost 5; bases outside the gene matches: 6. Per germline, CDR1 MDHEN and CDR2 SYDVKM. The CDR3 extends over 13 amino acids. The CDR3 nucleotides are TGTGCCAGCAGCACCGGGACAGAATATGGCTACACCTTC. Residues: CASSTGTEYGYTF.

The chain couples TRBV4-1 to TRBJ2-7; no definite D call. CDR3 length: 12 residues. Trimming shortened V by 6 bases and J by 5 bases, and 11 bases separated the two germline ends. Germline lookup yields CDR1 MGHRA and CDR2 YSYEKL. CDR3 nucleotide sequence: TGCGCCAGCAGTCTCGTCCCCCACGAGCAGTACTTC. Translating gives CASSLVPHEQYF.